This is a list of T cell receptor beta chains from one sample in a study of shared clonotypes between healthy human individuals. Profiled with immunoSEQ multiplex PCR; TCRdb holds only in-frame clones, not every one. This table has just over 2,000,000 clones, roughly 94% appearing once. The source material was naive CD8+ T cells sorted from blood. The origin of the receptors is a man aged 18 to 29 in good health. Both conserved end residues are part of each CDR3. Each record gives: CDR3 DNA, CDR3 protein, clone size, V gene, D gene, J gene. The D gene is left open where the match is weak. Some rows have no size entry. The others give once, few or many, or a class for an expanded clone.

TGTGCCAGCACTCCGGGACTATTCACAGATACGCAGTATTTT	CASTPGLFTDTQYF	NA	TRBV27	TRBD2	TRBJ2-3
TGCAGCGTTGAATTCGCCCGGCCGGGTCCTGAGGAGTTCTTC	CSVEFARPGPEEFF	NA	TRBV29-1	NA	TRBJ2-1
TGTGCCGGGATACAGGGGGCAGGGCAGCCCCAGCATTTT	CAGIQGAGQPQHF	NA	TRBV21-1	NA	TRBJ1-5
TGCGCCAGCAGCCAAGCCCTAGCGGGAGGGGACGAGCAGTACTTC	CASSQALAGGDEQYF	NA	TRBV4-3	TRBD2	TRBJ2-7
TGTGCCAGCAGCCCGACAGGGAGCAATCAGCCCCAGCATTTT	CASSPTGSNQPQHF	NA	TRBV27	TRBD1	TRBJ1-5
TGTGCCAGTAGTATAGAGGGCTCCTACGAGCAGTACTTC	CASSIEGSYEQYF	NA	TRBV19	NA	TRBJ2-7
TGTGCCAGCTCCGGGACGGCGGCCTCCTACGAGCAGTACTTC	CASSGTAASYEQYF	NA	TRBV18	NA	TRBJ2-7
TGTGCCAGCAGTTTCGAGGGGGCCAACGTCCTGACTTTC	CASSFEGANVLTF	NA	TRBV6-6	NA	TRBJ2-6
TGCGCCACCTGGAAGAAGGAAACTAGCACAGATACGCAGTATTTT	CATWKKETSTDTQYF	NA	TRBV10-2	NA	TRBJ2-3
TGTGCCAGTAGTATATCAGGGGTATCTGAAGCTTTCTTT	CASSISGVSEAFF	NA	TRBV19	NA	TRBJ1-1
TGCAGTGCTAGAGACAACATGTGGCAGTTCTTC	CSARDNMWQFF	NA	TRBV20-1	NA	TRBJ2-1
TGTGCCAGCAGCTTGGAGTCGGGCGGGATCGGGTACGAGCAGTACTTC	CASSLESGGIGYEQYF	NA	TRBV5-6	NA	TRBJ2-7
TGCGCCAGCAGCCAAGAAGTGGGGGAAACTGGGGCCAACGTCCTGACTTTC	CASSQEVGETGANVLTF	NA	TRBV4-1	NA	TRBJ2-6
TGTGCCAGCAGTTACGGGACGGATACCTACGAGCAGTACTTC	CASSYGTDTYEQYF	NA	TRBV6-6	NA	TRBJ2-7
TGTGCCAGCAGCCCATGGGGCAATGAGCAGTTCTTC	CASSPWGNEQFF	NA	TRBV5-6	NA	TRBJ2-1
TGTGCCAGCAGCCCCGTAGCGGGGGGGGCCTACGAGCAGTACTTC	CASSPVAGGAYEQYF	NA	TRBV7-6	TRBD2	TRBJ2-7
TGTGCCAGCAGTTTACCCCGCCTAGCGGGAGGGCCAGGGGGGTACGAGCAGTACTTC	CASSLPRLAGGPGGYEQYF	NA	TRBV11-2	TRBD2	TRBJ2-7
TGTGCCAGCAGCCCCGGGACAGGGGGGACTGAAGCTTTCTTT	CASSPGTGGTEAFF	NA	TRBV9	TRBD1	TRBJ1-1
TGCGCCAGCAGCCAAGCTTGGTACAGCTACGAGCAGTACTTC	CASSQAWYSYEQYF	NA	TRBV4-1	NA	TRBJ2-7
TGTGCCACCGAGGGGTATGGCTATGGCTACACCTTC	CATEGYGYGYTF	NA	TRBV6-6	NA	TRBJ1-2
TGTGCCAGCAGCTTGGATGGGGCGGGTAGCCAGCCCCAGCATTTT	CASSLDGAGSQPQHF	NA	TRBV5-4	NA	TRBJ1-5
TGTGCCAGTAGTCCGGGAATCTCCTACGAGCAGTACTTC	CASSPGISYEQYF	few	TRBV19	NA	TRBJ2-7
TGCAGCGCCAACATGGGGCCAGGGGACACTGAAGCTTTCTTT	CSANMGPGDTEAFF	NA	TRBV29-1	NA	TRBJ1-1
TGTGCCAGCAGTTCAGCCGTAGCGGATGGATCCTACGAGCAGTACTTC	CASSSAVADGSYEQYF	NA	TRBV27	NA	TRBJ2-7
TGTGCCAGCCTCGCGGAAGGGAATCAGCCCCAGCATTTT	CASLAEGNQPQHF	NA	TRBV6-1	NA	TRBJ1-5
TGTGCCAGTAGTATCGGCGGACAGGCATATGGCTACACCTTC	CASSIGGQAYGYTF	NA	TRBV19	TRBD1	TRBJ1-2
TGTGCCAGCAGCAACGGACAGGGGCTGGGGACTGAAGCTTTCTTT	CASSNGQGLGTEAFF	NA	TRBV5-8	TRBD1	TRBJ1-1
TGTGCCAGCAGCCGCCCGGGACAGCTCAACCCCCCGAACACTGAAGCTTTCTTT	CASSRPGQLNPPNTEAFF	NA	TRBV6-7	TRBD1	TRBJ1-1
TGCGCCAGCAGCGCTCCGGGACAGGGTAAATTCGAGCAGTACTTC	CASSAPGQGKFEQYF	NA	TRBV5-1	TRBD1	TRBJ2-7
TGTGCCAGCAGCCAAGGCGGAGAAGGGGTAGATGAGCAGTTCTTC	CASSQGGEGVDEQFF	NA	TRBV7-9	NA	TRBJ2-1
TGTGCCAGCAGTCCCGTCTCAGTTTTCAACACTGAAGCTTTCTTT	CASSPVSVFNTEAFF	NA	TRBV28	NA	TRBJ1-1
TGTGCCAGCAGTTATTTCGGCTCCTACGAGCAGTACTTC	CASSYFGSYEQYF	NA	TRBV6-5	NA	TRBJ2-7
TGCGCCAGCAGCCAAGTTTCTAGCACAGATACGCAGTATTTT	CASSQVSSTDTQYF	NA	TRBV4-1	NA	TRBJ2-3
TGCAGCGTTGATCCATCGGGGGGGGAGCAGTACTTC	CSVDPSGGEQYF	NA	TRBV29-1	TRBD2	TRBJ2-7
TGTGCCAGCAGGATACAGGGCATTTCCTCCTACGAGCAGTACTTC	CASRIQGISSYEQYF	NA	TRBV27	NA	TRBJ2-7
TGTGCCAGCAGTGAGGGGCAGGGGGGAAACGAGCAGTACTTC	CASSEGQGGNEQYF	NA	TRBV2	NA	TRBJ2-7
TGTGCCAGCAGCGTTACAGGGGGCGGCTATGGCTACACCTTC	CASSVTGGGYGYTF	NA	TRBV27	TRBD1	TRBJ1-2
TGTGCCAGCAGCCCCACGACAGGGAACTATGGCTACACCTTC	CASSPTTGNYGYTF	NA	TRBV7-9	TRBD1	TRBJ1-2
TGTGCCAGCAGCGATGGGACAGGCTCTGGAAACACCATATATTTT	CASSDGTGSGNTIYF	NA	TRBV9	TRBD1	TRBJ1-3
TGTGCCAGCAGTGATCTCGGGACAGGGGGCAGGGAGACCCAGTACTTC	CASSDLGTGGRETQYF	once	TRBV6-1	TRBD1	TRBJ2-5
TGTGCCAGCCAGCGGGGGGGTACTACGAGTGAGCAGTACTTC	CASQRGGTTSEQYF	few	TRBV28	TRBD2	TRBJ2-7
TGTGCCAGCAGCTTGGGTGGGGGGAACACCGGGGAGCTGTTTTTT	CASSLGGGNTGELFF	NA	TRBV5-6	NA	TRBJ2-2
TGCAGTGCTGGAAATCAGCCCCAGCATTTT	CSAGNQPQHF	once	TRBV20-1	NA	TRBJ1-5
TGTGCCAGCAGCTTAGTCGCGGGAGTAGTGAACACCGGGGAGCTGTTTTTT	CASSLVAGVVNTGELFF	NA	TRBV11-2	TRBD2	TRBJ2-2
TGTGCCAGCGACTGCTCCTCCGGGCCATTTGGCTCCTACAATGAGCAGTTCTTC	CASDCSSGPFGSYNEQFF	NA	TRBV27	NA	TRBJ2-1
TGTGCTAGCAGCTCGGACCTAAGGGAGGAGACCCAGTACTTC	CASSSDLREETQYF	NA	TRBV7-7	NA	TRBJ2-5
TGCGCCAGCAGCCAAGGCCACCTCAATTACGAGCAGTACTTC	CASSQGHLNYEQYF	NA	TRBV4-3	NA	TRBJ2-7
TGTGCCAGCAGCTTAGTCGCAGGGGTCCGAGAGACCCAGTACTTC	CASSLVAGVRETQYF	once	TRBV11-2	NA	TRBJ2-5
TGCAGCGTTGCCGGGGGTCCCTTAGGCTACGAGCAGTACTTC	CSVAGGPLGYEQYF	NA	TRBV29-1	NA	TRBJ2-7
TGTGCCAGCAGCTTACCCGGGAGGCACTACGAGCAGTACTTC	CASSLPGRHYEQYF	NA	TRBV13	TRBD2	TRBJ2-7